These 2 T cell receptor beta chains share one sample of origin, sequenced in a study of T cells in Graves' hyperthyroidism and ophthalmopathy (dated by TCRdb to 2018 to 2020). The library came from multiplex PCR. Sequencing used an Illumina HiSeq 2000. TCR beta CDR3 regions were amplified from RNA transcripts. A first-round RT-PCR of the TCR CDR3 used the HTBI primer set with the Qiagen OneStep RT-PCR kit. The public sequencing data were trimmed at Q25 with fastp and processed into clonotypes with MiXCR by TCRdb, which kept only in-frame beta chains. Entries are consolidated by CDR3 protein sequence, retaining the most common genes and DNA. The sample includes roughly 170,000 distinct CDR3 sequences, with 9.4% observed a single time. In total, the top ten clones hold less than 25% of the sample. The specimen sequenced was blood. The receptors were sampled from a woman between 18 and 29 years old with Graves' hyperthyroidism that later progressed to Graves' ophthalmopathy.

This clonotype showed up many times. The chain links TRBV20-1 to TRBJ1-1; D remains unclear. Germline assignment: CDR1 DFQATT and CDR2 SNEGSKA (reference sequence). The CDR3 consists of 12 residues. V was cut by 3 bases and J by 9 bases, with 14 bases left in between. DNA of the CDR3: TGCAGTGCTAGTTGGCAGCCTACCCAAGCTTTCTTT. Amino acids: CSASWQPTQAFF.

This clonotype has only a few counts. This chain uses TRBV29-1 with TRBJ2-7, with D perhaps being TRBD1 or TRBD2 (6 bases each). From germline, CDR1 is SQVTM and CDR2 ANQGSEA. Trimming removed 1 base from V and 8 bases from J, with 15 bases in between. The length of the CDR3 is 13 residues. The CDR3, as DNA: TGCAGCGTTGAAGGGGAGGACAGTCGTAAGCAGTACTTC. Protein product: CSVEGEDSRKQYF.